Below, 3 T cell receptor beta chains from the same sample are listed, as sequenced in a study of blood T cell repertoires in COVID-19. Assay: immunoSEQ multiplex PCR; the TCRdb copy retains only in-frame clones and omits some. The table shows tens of thousands of clones, with roughly 87% occurring only once. Material for sequencing was peripheral blood. The source of these receptors is a woman older than 75 with acute or convalescent COVID-19.

As for this clone: A read error may produce the germline difference seen at one junction end. The V call is TRBV6-6, the J call TRBJ2-7; TRBD2 matches 12 bases. The germline CDR1 and CDR2 sequences are MNHNY and SVGAGI (reference sequence). The CDR3 runs to 13 residues. The CDR3 protein is CASSYPSGRAFDF. The DNA of the CDR3 is TGTGCCAGCAGTTACCCTAGCGGGAGGGCCTTTGACTTC.

The rearrangement uses TRBV7-7 and TRBJ2-7; TRBD2 matches 7 bases. Germline V CDR1 and CDR2: SSHAT, FNYEAQ (reference sequence). The CDR3 spans 14 residues. The J segment lost 3 bases and the V segment lost 5 bases, leaving 7 bases of the junction unmatched. The CDR3 coding sequence is TGTGCCAGCAGCCTCGGGGGAGGGAGCTACGAGCAGTACTTC. This codes for CASSLGGGSYEQYF. The full variable domain, its missing parts supplied by reference TRBV7-7 and TRBJ2-7, is GAGVSQSPRYKVTKRGQDVTLRCDPISSHATLYWYQQALGQGPEFLTYFNYEAQPDKSGLPSDRFSAERPEGSISTLTIQRTEQRDSAMYRCASSLGGGSYEQYFGPGTRLTVT.

Details on this clone: The junction shows a germline mismatch at one end, possibly a read error. This chain uses TRBV2 with TRBJ1-1; 7 nucleotides align to TRBD1. The CDR3 has 15 residues. Per the germline V gene, CDR1 is SNHLY and CDR2 is FYNNEI. The DNA for the CDR3 is TGTGCCAGCAGGGAAGGGGGCATACCGAACACTGAAGCTTTCTTT. Translating it yields CASREGGIPNTEAFF.